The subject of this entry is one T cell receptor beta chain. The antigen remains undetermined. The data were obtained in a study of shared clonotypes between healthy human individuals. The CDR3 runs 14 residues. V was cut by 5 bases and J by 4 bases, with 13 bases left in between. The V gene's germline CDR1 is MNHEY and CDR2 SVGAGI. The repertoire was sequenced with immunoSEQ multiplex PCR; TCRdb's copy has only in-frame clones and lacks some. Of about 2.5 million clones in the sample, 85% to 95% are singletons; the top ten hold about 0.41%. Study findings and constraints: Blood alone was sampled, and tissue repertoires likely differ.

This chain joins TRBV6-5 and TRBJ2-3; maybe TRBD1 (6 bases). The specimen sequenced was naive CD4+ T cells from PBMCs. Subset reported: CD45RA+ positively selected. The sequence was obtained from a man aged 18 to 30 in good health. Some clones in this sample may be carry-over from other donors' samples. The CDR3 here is CASSPRQAADTQYF. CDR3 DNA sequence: TGTGCCAGCAGTCCTCGACAGGCCGCAGATACGCAGTATTTT.